The 19 T cell receptor beta chains in this list originate from one sample, sequenced in a study of cytomegalovirus exposure and HLA in healthy donors. Only in-frame clones appear in the TCRdb table, and some are missing; sequencing was by immunoSEQ multiplex PCR. The sample contains around 93,000 clones, less than 85% of which appear only once. Sequencing was done on a sample of PBMCs. The source of these receptors is a man in his late teens or twenties in good health and CMV-seropositive.

V is TRBV5-1 and J is TRBJ1-1; no reliable D call. Germline CDR1 and CDR2: SGHRS and YFSETQ. Trimming pared 0 bases from V and 2 bases from J, leaving 8 bases between. This CDR3 has 14 amino acids. The CDR3 here is CASSLAQFNTEAFF. The CDR3 nucleotides are TGCGCCAGCAGCTTGGCACAGTTTAACACTGAAGCTTTCTTT.

The chain uses TRBV6-6 and TRBJ1-5, with D perhaps matching TRBD1 (6 bases). V shed 7 bases and J shed 4 bases, with 17 bases lying between them. This CDR3 is built from 15 residues. Germline loops: CDR1 MNHNY, CDR2 SVGAGI (reference sequence). In DNA form, the CDR3 reads TGTGCCAGCACTGCTGGGGGGGCGCGTAATCAGCCCCAGCATTTT. Amino acid sequence: CASTAGGARNQPQHF.

The chain joins TRBV4-1 to TRBJ1-2; D not certain. The germline gives CDR1 MGHRA, CDR2 YSYEKL. The CDR3 consists of 14 residues. The V gene lost 0 bases and the J gene lost 8 bases, with 13 bases spanning the gap. The CDR3 DNA follows: TGCGCCAGCAGCCAAGAGTATGCAGGCCGCGGCTACACCTTC. Residues: CASSQEYAGRGYTF.

This CDR3 is CASSLPGLAGGPDEQYF. CDR3 in DNA: TGTGCCAGCAGCTTACCGGGACTAGCGGGAGGGCCGGACGAGCAGTACTTC. This chain joins TRBV7-8 and TRBJ2-7; 16 bases align to TRBD2. Trimming at V came to 2 bases and at J to 5 bases, leaving 6 bases not matched to a gene. Germline lookup yields CDR1 SGHVS and CDR2 FQNEAQ. The CDR3 contains 17 residues.

This clone was seen once. This chain connects TRBV6-1 to TRBJ1-4, with TRBD1 matching over 8 bases. V was pared by 3 bases and J by 5 bases, with 2 bases of the junction left unmatched. Per the germline V gene, CDR1 is MNHNS and CDR2 is SASEGT. CDR3 length equals 14 residues. The CDR3 DNA sequence: TGTGCCAGCAGTGACAGGGGGCTCAATGAAAAACTGTTTTTT. This sequence encodes CASSDRGLNEKLFF.

This chain joins TRBV30 and TRBJ2-3; 10 bases fit TRBD2. The germline V gene has CDR1 GTSNPN and CDR2 SVGIG (reference sequence). CDR3 length: 15 amino acids. Trimming took 2 bases from V and 6 from J; bases not matched to a gene: 8. CDR3 nucleotide sequence: TGTGCCTGGAGTCACAGGGGACTAGCGTGGGATACGCAGTATTTT. It codes for CAWSHRGLAWDTQYF. The variable domain in full, with the rest retrieved from reference TRBV30 and TRBJ2-3, is SQTIHQWPATLVQPVGSPLSLECTVEGTSNPNLYWYRQAAGRGLQLLFYSVGIGQISSEVPQNLSASRPQDRQFILSSKKLLLSDSGFYLCAWSHRGLAWDTQYFGPGTRLTVL.

The chain combines TRBV10-2 with TRBJ2-7; maybe TRBD1 (5 bases). Deletions cut 5 bases from V and 2 bases from J, with 10 bases between. Germline V gene data show CDR1 as WSHSY and CDR2 as SAAADI. The CDR3 is 13 amino acids. The CDR3 protein is CASSLSGPYEQYF. The CDR3 bases are TGCGCCAGCAGTTTGTCAGGGCCCTACGAGCAGTACTTC.

This chain connects TRBV7-8 to TRBJ2-7, with D tentatively TRBD1 (6 bases). Germline CDR1 SGHVS, CDR2 FQNEAQ. The CDR3 is made up of 15 amino acids. Deletions cut 2 bases from V and 4 bases from J, with 15 bases between. The CDR3 nucleotides are TGTGCCAGCAGCTTAAGGGTAACCCAGGGGTACGAGCAGTACTTC. Residues: CASSLRVTQGYEQYF.

The CDR3 DNA reads as TGTGCCAGCAGTTTAGTCCTCCGAGGCAGCAATCAGCCCCAGCATTTT. Translated, it gives CASSLVLRGSNQPQHF. The chain couples TRBV28 to TRBJ1-5; D is undetermined. V was clipped by 2 bases and J by 1 base, with 12 bases between them. The CDR3 is 16 amino acids. Germline assignment: CDR1 MDHEN and CDR2 SYDVKM.

The chain uses TRBV6-5 and TRBJ2-3; 11 bases agree with TRBD2. V lost 4 bases to trimming and J lost 0 bases; unmatched junction nucleotides: 0. The CDR3 extends over 15 amino acids. CDR1 is MNHEY, CDR2 SVGAGI, per germline. This CDR3 reads CASSWTSGSTDTQYF. The CDR3 DNA is TGTGCCAGCAGTTGGACTAGCGGGAGCACAGATACGCAGTATTTT.

The chain links TRBV7-9 to TRBJ1-2; TRBD1 aligns across 9 bases. The CDR3 has 13 amino acids. Trimming took 3 bases from V and 8 from J; bases not matched to a gene: 4. Germline CDR1 is SEHNR and CDR2 is FQNEAQ (reference sequence). The CDR3 coding sequence is TGTGCCAGCAGCTTCTGGGACAGGGACGGCTACACCTTC. It specifies CASSFWDRDGYTF.

The chain links TRBV4-1 to TRBJ2-3; maybe TRBD2 (7 bases). This CDR3 comprises 16 residues. Per germline, CDR1 MGHRA and CDR2 YSYEKL. Trimming removed 4 bases at V and 0 bases at J, with 14 bases between. CDR3 DNA: TGCGCCAGCAGCCGGAGGGGGGGGTCTAGCACAGATACGCAGTATTTT. Translating gives CASSRRGGSSTDTQYF.

This clone came up a few times. The rearrangement links TRBV18 to TRBJ2-7; TRBD1 agrees at 9 bases. Looked up from germline, CDR1 is KGHSH and CDR2 is LQKENI. The CDR3 is 13 amino acids. Germline trimming cut 5 bases from V and 5 bases from J; bases unmatched to any gene: 4. The CDR3 sequence: CASSANRGHEQYV. In nucleotides, the CDR3 is TGTGCCAGCTCAGCAAACAGGGGGCACGAGCAGTACGTC.

The chain carries TRBV28 and TRBJ2-2; 10 bases fit TRBD1. Per the germline V gene, CDR1 is MDHEN and CDR2 is SYDVKM. The trim removed 10 bases at V and 6 bases at J, leaving 14 bases unmatched. The CDR3 is 16 amino acids. CDR3 DNA sequence: TGTGCCACCATACCCGGGACAGGGGAGGGTCCCGGGGAGCTGTTTTTT. Amino acids: CATIPGTGEGPGELFF.

The genes are TRBV4-2 and TRBJ1-3, with D maybe TRBD1 (6 bases). The V end was cut by 0 bases, the J end by 6 bases, with 12 bases between. The V gene's germline CDR1 is LGHNA and CDR2 YNFKEQ. The CDR3 has 15 residues. The CDR3 nucleotides read TGTGCCAGCAGCCAAGAAGGGCAGGGGACAAACACCATATATTTT. Protein sequence: CASSQEGQGTNTIYF.

The CDR3, as DNA: TGTGCCAGCAAGCTTCGAGAGACCCAGTACTTC. Its translation: CASKLRETQYF. V gene TRBV28 combines with J gene TRBJ2-5; D remains ambiguous. The CDR3 is 11 residues long. Between the trimmed V and J ends, which lost 7 bases and 4 bases, there was a span of 7 bases. Germline V lookup: CDR1 MDHEN, CDR2 SYDVKM.

This chain connects TRBV11-2 to TRBJ1-2; tentatively, D is TRBD1 (6 bases). CDR1 is SGHAT, CDR2 FQNNGV, per germline. This CDR3 spans 15 amino acids. The V end lost 5 bases, the J end lost 4 bases, and 17 bases lay between the germline ends. CDR3 amino acids: CASSKTGDATYGYTF. DNA of the CDR3: TGTGCCAGCAGCAAGACAGGCGATGCCACCTATGGCTACACCTTC.

The chain's CDR3 is CASSVVPGPFSGNTIYF. The DNA of the CDR3 is TGTGCCAGCAGCGTAGTACCAGGCCCTTTTTCTGGAAACACCATATATTTT. The chain links TRBV9 to TRBJ1-3, with D unclear. This CDR3 comprises 17 residues. Germline lookup yields CDR1 SGDLS and CDR2 YYNGEE. Trimming left V 0 bases short and J 1 base short, with 14 bases between.

The genes are TRBV15 and TRBJ1-3; TRBD1 agrees at 8 bases. After removal of 2 bases from V and 4 bases from J, the junction contained 4 bases not matched to a gene. Germline CDR1 LNHNV, CDR2 YYDKDF (reference sequence). There are 15 residues in the CDR3. CDR3 nucleotides: TGTGCCACCAGCAGAACGACAGGGGTAGGAAACACCATATATTTT. Protein product: CATSRTTGVGNTIYF.